This T cell receptor beta chain appears in the sequencing data of a study of sequential checkpoint blockade in melanoma. V lost 5 bases to trimming and J lost 3 bases, with 11 bases between them. The germline V gene has CDR1 MNHGY and CDR2 SAAAGT. The CDR3 covers 13 residues. The treatment: randomized to nivolumab then ipilimumab (arm A) or the reverse (arm B). This clone was seen only a few times. Assay: immunoSEQ multiplex PCR; the TCRdb copy retains only in-frame clones and omits some. The data hold around 1,700 clones, with around 20% observed a single time. This TCR derives from a human donor with melanoma. The material was tumor tissue (inferred from file names), obtained from a patient given nivolumab and ipilimumab in sequence. The chain uses TRBV6-8 and TRBJ2-7; a possible D gene is TRBD1 (5 bases). The CDR3, as DNA: TGTGCCAGCAGTATATACAGGAGCTACGAGCAGTACTTC. It translates to CASSIYRSYEQYF.